The 9 T cell receptor beta chains reported below all come from one sample, sequenced in a study of spatial heterogeneity in lung cancer. This sample's time point: sample taken at primary tumor resection. Whole RNA from tumor, nontumor lung or frozen PBMC was sequenced unsorted. A single record per CDR3 protein comes from TCRdb applying MiXCR to the 5' RACE reads. The data contain about 25,000 distinct CDR3 sequences, 5.5% to 8.5% of them singletons. The sequenced sample was PBMCs, obtained at surgery. These receptors were taken from a male donor with early-stage non-small cell lung cancer.

Many counts were recorded for this clonotype. The chain recombines TRBV3-1 with TRBJ1-5; a possible D gene is TRBD1 (5 bases). With 4 bases removed from V and 2 bases from J, the gap between germline ends came to 15 bases. This CDR3 has 16 residues. In germline, CDR1 is LGHDT, CDR2 YNNKEL (reference sequence). Here the CDR3 DNA reads TGTGCCAGCAGCCTACGGGACCTTACGGGCAATCAGCCCCAGCATTTT. Its protein is CASSLRDLTGNQPQHF.

This clonotype was counted a few times. The DNA of the CDR3 is TGTGCCAGCAGCGTAGGAGGACCTAGCGGGACCCTCGAAGAGACCCAGTACTTC. Translating gives CASSVGGPSGTLEETQYF. This chain connects TRBV9 to TRBJ2-5, with TRBD2 matching 9 bases. CDR1 SGDLS and CDR2 YYNGEE come from the germline V gene. J was trimmed by 3 bases and V by 0 bases; bases with no gene match: 12. CDR3 length: 18 residues.

There are many counts of this clonotype. The chain employs TRBV28 and TRBJ1-5; tentative D call: TRBD1 (5 bases). The CDR3 spans 15 residues. Germline-derived CDR1 and CDR2 are MDHEN and SYDVKM. The ends were cut back, 3 bases at V and 1 base at J, with 10 bases in the middle. The CDR3 is CASSFGTRSNQPQHF. CDR3 DNA: TGTGCCAGCAGTTTCGGGACGCGGAGCAATCAGCCCCAGCATTTT.

In its sample, this clonotype was seen many times. DNA for the CDR3: TGTGCCACCAGCAGAGATGGAGGGAACACCGGGGAGCTGTTTTTT. This gives the protein CATSRDGGNTGELFF. The chain carries TRBV15 and TRBJ2-2; a weak D match, TRBD2 (5 bases). Trimming removed 0 bases at V and 1 base at J, with 6 bases between. This CDR3 spans 15 amino acids. Germline values: CDR1 LNHNV, CDR2 YYDKDF (reference sequence).

This clonotype was found a few times. The V gene is TRBV5-1, the J gene TRBJ1-3; no reliable D call. The germline V gene encodes CDR1 SGHRS and CDR2 YFSETQ. The CDR3 has 16 amino acids. Trimming shortened V by 0 bases and J by 0 bases, and 10 bases separated the two germline ends. This CDR3 is CASSLGETFSGNTIYF. As DNA, the CDR3 is TGCGCCAGCAGCTTGGGGGAGACTTTCTCTGGAAACACCATATATTTT.

This clonotype appeared many times. The CDR3 nucleotides are TGTGCCAGCAGTCACCGTAGCGGGAGGGATAAGACCCAGTACTTC. Protein sequence: CASSHRSGRDKTQYF. The rearrangement uses TRBV7-2 and TRBJ2-5; TRBD2 matches at 11 bases. The CDR3 totals 15 residues. With V trimmed by 6 bases and J by 6 bases, 9 bases remained unmatched. The germline CDR1 and CDR2 sequences are SGHTA and FQGNSA.

This clonotype was detected a few times. The rearrangement links TRBV12-5 to TRBJ2-5; D is unclear. The CDR3 is made up of 13 amino acids. With 4 bases removed from V and 2 bases from J, the gap between germline ends came to 8 bases. CDR1 is LGHNT, CDR2 FRNRAP, per germline. The CDR3 here is CASGSGLQETQYF. The CDR3, as DNA: TGTGCTAGTGGTTCAGGCCTTCAAGAGACCCAGTACTTC.

This clonotype appeared many times. V and J are TRBV12-5 and TRBJ2-5, with a tentative D call TRBD2 (5 bases). The CDR3 is 15 residues long. Trimming pared 5 bases from V and 0 bases from J, leaving 13 bases between. Per germline, CDR1 LGHNT and CDR2 FRNRAP. The DNA of the CDR3 is TGTGCTAGTGGTCCCTCCGGACTGTACCAAGAGACCCAGTACTTC. This codes for CASGPSGLYQETQYF.

This clonotype was counted many times. This rearrangement joins TRBV25-1 to TRBJ1-2; D perhaps matches TRBD1 (5 bases). Germline V gene sequence: CDR1 MGHDK, CDR2 SYGVNS. The CDR3 loop spans 13 amino acids. Trimming took 4 bases from V and 7 from J, leaving 13 bases between them. The CDR3 here is CASSAVGQVGYTF. The CDR3 DNA reads TGTGCCAGCAGTGCGGTGGGGCAAGTTGGCTACACCTTC.